The text below deals with one T cell receptor (beta chain). Chain pairing is unknown; alpha and beta were sequenced separately. Repertoires were generated with immunoSEQ multiplex PCR, while TCRdb's copy carries only in-frame clones and drops some. The profile covers more than 70,000 clones, with approximately 90% appearing a single time and 1.5% to 2% taken by the ten largest. These data originate in a study of T cells in tuberculosis. This CDR3 is built from 14 residues. Germline V CDR1 and CDR2: SGHNT, YYREEE (reference sequence). V was cut by 0 bases and J by 0 bases, with 6 bases left in between. Cells were sorted from thawed PBMC rested overnight and stained with GMM-loaded CD1B tetramer, viability dye and anti-CD3. The lipid loaded on the CD1B tetramers was C32 glucose monomycolate from Rhodococcus equi. About 100,000 tetramer-negative cells were sorted from each donor.

Sequences were obtained from CD1b-GMM tetramer-negative cells sorted from PBMCs. The gene calls are TRBV5-4 and TRBJ2-5; D remains unclear. This sequence originates from an adult woman with latent tuberculosis. The CDR3 spells CASSLDSDQETQYF. CDR3 DNA: TGTGCCAGCAGCTTGGATTCCGACCAAGAGACCCAGTACTTC.